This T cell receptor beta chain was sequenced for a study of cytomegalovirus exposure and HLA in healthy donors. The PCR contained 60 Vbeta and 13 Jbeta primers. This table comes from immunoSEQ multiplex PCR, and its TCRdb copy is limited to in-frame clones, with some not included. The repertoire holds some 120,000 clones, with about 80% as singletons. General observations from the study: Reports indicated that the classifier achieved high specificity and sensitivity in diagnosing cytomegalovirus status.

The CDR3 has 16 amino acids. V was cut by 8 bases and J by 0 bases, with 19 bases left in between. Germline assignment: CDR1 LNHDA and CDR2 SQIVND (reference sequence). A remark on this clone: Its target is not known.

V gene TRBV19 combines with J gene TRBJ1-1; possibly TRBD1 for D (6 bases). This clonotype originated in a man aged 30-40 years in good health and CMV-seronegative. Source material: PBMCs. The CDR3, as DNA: TGTGCCAGTTTCGGACCGAACAGGGACATGAACACTGAAGCTTTCTTT. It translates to CASFGPNRDMNTEAFF.